What follows are 10 T cell receptor beta chains derived from one specimen sequenced in a study of regulatory and conventional T cells in RAG deficiency. Conventional CD4+ T cells were sorted from blood as CD25-low CD127-high cells. Clones were read by immunoSEQ multiplex PCR, and TCRdb kept only the in-frame ones, dropping some. The table records more than 35,000 clones, around 89% of them present only once. The same data also went into a second study, on regulatory T cells. Per that paper: The primer mix had 52 TRBV and 13 TRBJ primers.

Sequencing was carried out using CD4+ effector T cells sorted from blood. These receptors were obtained from a human donor in good health.

The chain uses TRBV9 and TRBJ1-4, with a weak D call TRBD1 (5 bases). This CDR3 has 14 amino acids. Germline loops: CDR1 SGDLS, CDR2 YYNGEE. Trimming took off 2 bases at V and 11 bases at J, with 16 bases between the two ends. The CDR3 sequence: CASSVFRDRVKLFF. The CDR3 DNA follows: TGTGCCAGCAGCGTTTTTCGGGACCGCGTTAAACTGTTTTTT.

The chain uses TRBV18 and TRBJ2-1, with 14 positions matching TRBD2. This CDR3 contains 16 residues. V shed 6 bases, J shed 9 bases, and the junction held 10 bases outside the gene matches. Germline CDR1 is KGHSH and CDR2 is LQKENI. CDR3 in DNA: TGTGCCAGCTCGCCCAGGACTAGCGGGGGGTCGAGTGAGCAGTTCTTC. Translated, it gives CASSPRTSGGSSEQFF.

This chain joins TRBV29-1 and TRBJ1-5, with D unclear. CDR3 size: 14 residues. In germline, CDR1 is SQVTM, CDR2 ANQGSEA. Trimming took off 6 bases at V and 0 bases at J, with 12 bases between the two ends. CDR3 in amino acids: CSVWTPYSNQPQHF. DNA of the CDR3: TGCAGCGTGTGGACCCCTTATAGCAATCAGCCCCAGCATTTT.

The rearrangement joins TRBV7-9 to TRBJ1-6; possibly TRBD1 for D (5 bases). CDR1 and CDR2 from the germline V gene are SEHNR and FQNEAQ (reference sequence). V shed 3 bases and J shed 8 bases, with 14 bases lying between them. This CDR3 is 15 amino acids long. The CDR3 region has the DNA TGTGCCAGCAGCTTTGGCGGGGGAGGGGATTCACCCCTCCACTTT. It codes for CASSFGGGGDSPLHF.

The chain couples TRBV28 to TRBJ1-2, with a weak D call TRBD1 (5 bases). Trimming removed 7 bases from V and 5 bases from J, with 11 bases in between. The length of the CDR3 is 12 residues. CDR1 is MDHEN, CDR2 SYDVKM, per germline. CDR3 sequence: CASTKDKYGYTF. CDR3 DNA: TGTGCCAGCACAAAGGACAAATATGGCTACACCTTC.

The rearrangement joins TRBV18 to TRBJ1-1; D is undetermined. V lost 5 bases to trimming and J lost 3 bases, with 10 bases between them. Per germline, CDR1 KGHSH and CDR2 LQKENI. The CDR3 consists of 13 residues. The CDR3 DNA follows: TGTGCCAGCTCAGCAGCCGGGGACACTGAAGCTTTCTTT. This gives the protein CASSAAGDTEAFF.

The V gene is TRBV6-6, the J gene TRBJ2-5; tentative D call: TRBD2 (6 bases). The CDR3 runs 13 residues. Looked up from germline, CDR1 is MNHNY and CDR2 is SVGAGI (reference sequence). V lost 7 bases to trimming and J lost 5 bases, with 14 bases between them. The CDR3, as DNA: TGTGCCAGCATAACTAGCTCGGCGGAGACCCAGTACTTC. Translation gives CASITSSAETQYF.

This chain joins TRBV6-1 and TRBJ2-7; unclear D gene. The V end was cut by 2 bases, the J end by 2 bases, with 10 bases between. There are 14 residues in the CDR3. Germline V gives CDR1 MNHNS, CDR2 SASEGT. In DNA form, the CDR3 reads TGTGCCAGCAGTGAATGGCGCCAGACCTACGAGCAGTACTTC. It yields the protein CASSEWRQTYEQYF.

The chain joins TRBV6-5 to TRBJ2-3; TRBD1 agrees at 9 bases. This CDR3 comprises 14 residues. Germline-derived CDR1 and CDR2 are MNHEY and SVGAGI. Unmatched junction bases numbered 4, after V lost 6 bases and J lost 3 bases. The chain's CDR3 is CASRTGGVTDTQYF. The CDR3 nucleotides read TGTGCCAGCAGAACAGGGGGCGTAACAGATACGCAGTATTTT.

The count of this clone is one. The chain links TRBV10-1 to TRBJ2-1; D not certain. V lost 7 bases to trimming and J lost 2 bases, with 12 bases between them. The CDR3 is 14 residues long. CDR1 WNHNN and CDR2 SYGVQD come from the germline V gene (reference sequence). CDR3 loop: CASIRCRAYNEQFF. CDR3 DNA: TGCGCCAGCATTAGGTGCCGGGCCTACAATGAGCAGTTCTTC.